This TCR beta chain was recorded in a study of blood T cells in healthy people across ages. This clonotype was seen a handful of times. The use of a sample-barcoded 5' primer and a J-beta primer mix characterized a second PCR of 7 to 11 cycles. TCRdb independently ran MiXCR on the 5' RACE reads; one entry per CDR3 protein. The profile covers about 800,000 distinct CDR3 sequences, with around 25% appearing a single time and approximately 3.7% taken by the ten largest. The data also belong to a second study, concerning T cells of mothers and their children. From that report: Per 15 ul, 1.5 ug of RNA was used, with all extracted RNA going into cDNA synthesis.

The receptor comes from a boy aged 5 to 17 in good health. Sequencing was performed on blood.

The CDR3 sequence: CASGLEGSYYYGYTF. In DNA form, the CDR3 reads TGTGCTAGTGGTTTGGAGGGCTCATACTACTATGGCTACACCTTC. This chain joins TRBV12-5 and TRBJ1-2; no clear D. Germline V CDR1 and CDR2: LGHNT, FRNRAP. The CDR3 runs to 15 residues. V lost 1 base and J lost 3, with 12 bases in between.